This T cell receptor (beta chain) was recorded in a study of post-analysis software for immune sequencing data. Sequencing libraries made from TCR beta cDNA carried unique molecular identifiers. From the PCR reads, TCRdb called clonotypes with MiXCR, one entry per CDR3 protein. The sample gives 650,000 to 850,000 distinct CDR3 sequences, 53% of which show up once; approximately 4.5% is in the top ten. This clonotype was seen only once. Its antigen remains unidentified. This CDR3 region has 11 residues. Germline V gene lookup returns CDR1 SGHDN and CDR2 FVKESK. Study-level findings and limits: When patients were compared with controls, about five TRBV segments were more frequent, TRBV5-6, TRBV5-1 and TRBV20-1 among them.

The clonotype was recovered from a girl aged 5-17 years with multiple sclerosis. The genes are TRBV14 and TRBJ2-5, with unresolved D. The closer fit of TRBJ2-7 to the DNA end suggests the J call may be wrong. Material: blood. The DNA for the CDR3 is TGTGCCAGCAGCCAAGCTTACGAGCAGTACGTC. Its translation: CASSQAYEQYV.